The rows below give T cell receptor beta chains drawn from one sample of a study of blood T cell repertoires in COVID-19. Produced via immunoSEQ multiplex PCR; TCRdb's table is partial and in-frame only. The top ten hold approximately 9% of the sample, which has fewer than 250,000 clones, roughly 85% seen once. The specimen sequenced was PBMCs or T cells enriched from blood (not recorded which). All receptors come from a woman in her forties or fifties with acute COVID-19. The CDR3 runs from the conserved cysteine through the conserved F or W. The order of the fields is V gene, clone size, CDR3 protein. Size is stated for part of the rows, as once, few or many counts, or as a class when the clone is expanded.

TRBV30	-	CAWSQGENEQFF
TRBV7-6	-	CASSSGQGHSYGSPLHF
TRBV7-9	-	CASSLTGSEQPQHF
TRBV19	-	CASSIRGDRGYFF
TRBV3-1/TRBV3-2	-	CASSRAGQGLYEQYF
TRBV12-3/TRBV12-4	-	CASSRGLLYGYTF
TRBV19	-	CASRVQGQGRFGYTF
TRBV19	-	CASSTGRGGTEAFF
TRBV30	-	CAWSVKTGIEAFF
TRBV6-5	-	CASSYSSGNNQPQHF
TRBV19	-	CASSIEQGRQPQHF
TRBV4-1	-	CASSHPGQGREKLFF
TRBV19	-	CASSTETGGAGLYGYTF
TRBV7-9	few	CASSPRDSRNSPLHF
TRBV18	once	CASLSTGSTFGEQYF
TRBV3-1/TRBV3-2	-	CASSQGGRPTYEQYF
TRBV6-4	-	CASSVSASTDTQYF
TRBV7-8	-	CASSKGGTNEKLFF
TRBV9	once	CASSVGPGGNEQYF
TRBV19	-	CASSITPNRGYTF
TRBV4-3	once	CASSQEYQRGTGELFF
TRBV7-2	-	CASSRSGTGVSNQPQHF
TRBV2	-	CASSEASAGGGEQFF
TRBV7-6	-	CASSPQTVHTEAFF
TRBV25-1	few	CASSEYSLTDTQYF
TRBV9	-	CASSAGLAGADNEQFF
TRBV19	many	CATRDSPSYNEQFF
TRBV10-2	-	CASSAQGRGQYF
TRBV5-4	-	CASSLADTLNTEAFF
TRBV3-1/TRBV3-2	-	CASSPVILRGRSSPLHF
TRBV27	few	CASSLSITDFAQPQHF
TRBV30	-	CAWKGTGVTGELFF
TRBV5-6	-	CASSTPTDTQYF
TRBV19	-	CASSIVSGFDTGELFF
TRBV6-5	-	CASSLNEKLFF
TRBV5-1	-	CASSQARDRGAYEQYF
TRBV6-5	-	CASSPDGGRGPQHF
TRBV7-9	-	CASSSDPNGGWNEQFF
TRBV7-7	once	CASSPGLAADEQFF
TRBV6-5	-	CATGGGDNQPQHF
TRBV5-1	-	CASSLQGTGGLDEQFF
TRBV6-2/TRBV6-3	-	CASSISSGTISYEQYF
TRBV29-1	-	CSVDVGRASYGYTF
TRBV2	-	CAGRDRVFSGHNEQFF
TRBV4-3	-	CASSQDLQGGYTF
TRBV7-9	once	CASILYRGVEAFF
TRBV7-9	-	CASSLTEAHTEAFF